One and the same sample provided the 17 T cell receptor beta chains below, sequenced in a study of cytotoxic CD8 clonotypes in ibrutinib-treated CLL. Repertoires were generated with immunoSEQ multiplex PCR, while TCRdb's copy carries only in-frame clones and drops some. The data contain 110,000 to 150,000 clones, roughly 77% of them singletons. The specimen comprised PBMCs, sampled after 12 months of ibrutinib treatment. The origin of the receptors is a human donor with chronic lymphocytic leukemia.

The genes are TRBV5-1 and TRBJ2-5; 9 positions agree with TRBD1. Trimming removed 1 base from V and 5 bases from J; junction bases left unmatched: 9. The germline V gene encodes CDR1 SGHRS and CDR2 YFSETQ. This CDR3 spans 16 amino acids. CDR3 in DNA: TGCGCCAGCAGCTTGAATCCCGGACAGGGGACGGAGACCCAGTACTTC. Translated, it gives CASSLNPGQGTETQYF.

In this sample, this clone turned up a few times. This sequence joins TRBV15 and TRBJ2-6; D not certain. V lost 8 bases to trimming and J lost 4 bases, with 15 bases between them. Per the germline V gene, CDR1 is LNHNV and CDR2 is YYDKDF (reference sequence). The CDR3 consists of 15 residues. CDR3 bases: TGTGCCACCGAGAGGTTGATACCAGGGGCCAACGTCCTGACTTTC. Its translation: CATERLIPGANVLTF.

The gene calls are TRBV5-6 and TRBJ1-2, with D unresolved. V was trimmed by 3 bases and J by 3 bases, leaving 9 bases between them. CDR1 is SGHDT and CDR2 is YYEEEE in the germline V gene. The CDR3 is made up of 13 amino acids. The CDR3 DNA sequence: TGTGCCAGCAGCTCCCCGGGCTACTATGGCTACACCTTC. Translating it yields CASSSPGYYGYTF.

This clone came up once. The rearrangement uses TRBV5-1 and TRBJ2-2; 7 bases line up with TRBD1. The CDR3 spans 16 residues. Germline V gene sequence: CDR1 SGHRS, CDR2 YFSETQ. The V segment lost 7 bases and the J segment 5 bases; nucleotides outside the gene matches: 14. The CDR3 protein is CASLSRAGGRTGELFF. Written as DNA, the CDR3 is TGCGCCAGCCTTTCTCGAGCAGGGGGAAGAACCGGGGAGCTGTTTTTT. The full variable domain, its missing parts supplied by reference TRBV5-1 and TRBJ2-2, is KAGVTQTPRYLIKTRGQQVTLSCSPISGHRSVSWYQQTPGQGLQFLFEYFSETQRNKGNFPGRFSGRQFSNSRSEMNVSTLELGDSALYLCASLSRAGGRTGELFFGEGSRLTVL.

The chain links TRBV7-8 to TRBJ1-5; D is uncertain. Trimming pared 0 bases from V and 3 bases from J, leaving 3 bases between. This CDR3 spans 13 amino acids. From germline, CDR1 is SGHVS and CDR2 FQNEAQ. The chain's CDR3 is CASSLALNQPQHF. Written as DNA, the CDR3 is TGTGCCAGCAGCTTAGCCCTCAATCAGCCCCAGCATTTT.

As DNA, the CDR3 is TGTGCCAGTAGTCCAGTCGCCTCTGGAAACACCATATATTTT. Translated, it gives CASSPVASGNTIYF. The genes are TRBV19 and TRBJ1-3; D uncertain. The CDR3 has 14 amino acids. The germline gives CDR1 LNHDA, CDR2 SQIVND (reference sequence). Trimming cost V 5 bases and J 0 bases, with 8 bases left between them.

The chain recombines TRBV5-1 with TRBJ1-4, with 9 bases identical to TRBD1. The CDR3 has 14 residues. Germline assignment: CDR1 SGHRS and CDR2 YFSETQ. Germline trimming cut 3 bases from V and 8 bases from J; bases unmatched to any gene: 5. CDR3 residues: CASSSGTGLEKLFF. In nucleotides, the CDR3 is TGCGCCAGCAGCTCCGGGACAGGGCTAGAAAAACTGTTTTTT.

The J gene is TRBJ1-5, the V gene TRBV6-6, with no clear D. In germline, CDR1 is MNHNY, CDR2 SVGAGI (reference sequence). V lost 4 bases, J lost 5 bases, and 15 bases lay in between. The CDR3 is 15 residues long. Here the CDR3 reads CASSWQDPYDQPQHF. CDR3 coding DNA: TGTGCCAGCAGTTGGCAGGACCCCTACGATCAGCCCCAGCATTTT.

V gene TRBV7-8 combines with J gene TRBJ2-3; D is uncertain. V was pared by 2 bases and J by 8 bases, with 14 bases between. This CDR3 region has 14 residues. Germline CDR1 reads SGHVS; CDR2 reads FQNEAQ. CDR3 in amino acids: CASSLPPGQSTQYF. As DNA, the CDR3 is TGTGCCAGCAGCTTACCCCCCGGGCAAAGTACGCAGTATTTT.

DNA for the CDR3: TGCGCCAGCAGGGACGGACTAGCGGGACTTTACGAGCAGTACTTC. Translation gives CASRDGLAGLYEQYF. The chain recombines TRBV5-1 with TRBJ2-7; 12 bases agree with TRBD2. Looked up from germline, CDR1 is SGHRS and CDR2 is YFSETQ. This CDR3 comprises 15 residues. The junction had 7 bases not matched to a gene; V was cut back by 5 bases and J by 4 bases. The whole variable domain, filled in from reference TRBV5-1 and TRBJ2-7, reads KAGVTQTPRYLIKTRGQQVTLSCSPISGHRSVSWYQQTPGQGLQFLFEYFSETQRNKGNFPGRFSGRQFSNSRSEMNVSTLELGDSALYLCASRDGLAGLYEQYFGPGTRLTVT.

The CDR3 here is CATSRERDLDSYEQYF. The CDR3 bases are TGTGCCACCAGCAGAGAGCGGGACTTAGACTCCTACGAGCAGTACTTC. The chain links TRBV15 to TRBJ2-7, with D possibly being TRBD2 (6 bases). CDR3 length equals 16 residues. Germline V gene sequence: CDR1 LNHNV, CDR2 YYDKDF (reference sequence). The V gene lost 0 bases and the J gene lost 0 bases, with 12 bases spanning the gap. The whole variable domain, filled in from reference TRBV15 and TRBJ2-7, reads DAMVIQNPRYQVTQFGKPVTLSCSQTLNHNVMYWYQQKSSQAPKLLFHYYDKDFNNEADTPDNFQSRRPNTSFCFLDIRSPGLGDTAMYLCATSRERDLDSYEQYFGPGTRLTVT.

The gene calls are TRBV27 and TRBJ2-5; a weak D match, TRBD2 (5 bases). In germline, CDR1 is MNHEY, CDR2 SMNVEV (reference sequence). V was clipped by 8 bases and J by 2 bases, with 12 bases between them. The CDR3 covers 13 residues. The chain's CDR3 is CASGELGQETQYF. The CDR3, as DNA: TGTGCCAGCGGCGAACTAGGACAAGAGACCCAGTACTTC.

The chain recombines TRBV2 with TRBJ1-2; TRBD1 agrees at 9 bases. The V gene end was trimmed by 8 bases and the J gene end by 0 bases; junction bases not matched to a gene: 7. The CDR3 is 15 residues long. Germline V gene lookup returns CDR1 SNHLY and CDR2 FYNNEI. Written as DNA, the CDR3 is TGTGCCAGCGCGGCCCGGACAGGGGCTAACTATGGCTACACCTTC. Translation gives CASAARTGANYGYTF.

The chain has TRBV11-2 and TRBJ1-3; tentatively, D is TRBD1 (5 bases). The germline gives CDR1 SGHAT, CDR2 FQNNGV. V dropped 1 base and J dropped 0 bases, with 7 bases sitting between them. The CDR3 runs to 15 residues. This chain's CDR3 is CASSLGGDSGNTIYF. The CDR3 DNA reads as TGTGCCAGCAGCTTAGGGGGGGACTCTGGAAACACCATATATTTT.

V and J are TRBV7-2 and TRBJ2-1, with D unresolved. The CDR3 covers 14 residues. The germline V gene encodes CDR1 SGHTA and CDR2 FQGNSA. V lost 2 bases and J 5 bases, leaving 10 bases between the germline ends. CDR3 loop: CASSLSYANNEQFF. DNA for the CDR3: TGTGCCAGCAGCTTAAGTTACGCTAACAATGAGCAGTTCTTC. Supplemented by reference TRBV7-2 and TRBJ2-1, the full variable domain reads GAGVSQSPSNKVTEKGKDVELRCDPISGHTALYWYRQSLGQGLEFLIYFQGNSAPDKSGLPSDRFSAERTGGSVSTLTIQRTQQEDSAVYLCASSLSYANNEQFFGPGTRLTVL.

The chain joins TRBV18 to TRBJ1-6, with D possibly matching TRBD1 (5 bases). Trimming pared 1 base from V and 7 bases from J, leaving 26 bases between. The CDR3 has 20 residues. Germline lookup yields CDR1 KGHSH and CDR2 LQKENI. In DNA form, the CDR3 reads TGTGCCAGCTCACCACTTCCGTTCTCAGGGTCCGGTGGTGTAAATTCACCCCTCCACTTT. This translates into CASSPLPFSGSGGVNSPLHF.

This rearrangement joins TRBV27 to TRBJ2-7, with 7 bases that match TRBD1. Germline V gene lookup returns CDR1 MNHEY and CDR2 SMNVEV (reference sequence). The trim removed 7 bases at V and 6 bases at J, leaving 3 bases unmatched. CDR3 size: 11 residues. The CDR3 spells CASTQGREQYF. The DNA of the CDR3 is TGTGCCAGCACACAGGGGCGCGAGCAGTACTTC.